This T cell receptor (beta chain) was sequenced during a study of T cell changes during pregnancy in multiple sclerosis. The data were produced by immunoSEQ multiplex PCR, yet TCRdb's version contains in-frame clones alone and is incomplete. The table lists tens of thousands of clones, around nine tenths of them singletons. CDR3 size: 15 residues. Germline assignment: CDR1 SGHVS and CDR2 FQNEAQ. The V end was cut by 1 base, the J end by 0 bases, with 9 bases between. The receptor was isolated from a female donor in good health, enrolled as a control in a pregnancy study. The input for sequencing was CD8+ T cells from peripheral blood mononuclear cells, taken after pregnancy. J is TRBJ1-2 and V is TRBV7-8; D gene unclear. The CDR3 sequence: CASSLGISANYGYTF. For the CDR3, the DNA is TGTGCCAGCAGCTTAGGAATTAGCGCTAACTATGGCTACACCTTC.